Following are 31 T cell receptor beta chains from one sample sequenced in a study of yellow fever vaccine responses in identical twins. MiXCR, run by TCRdb on the RT-PCR reads, gives a single entry per CDR3 protein. The sample lists 9,800 or so distinct CDR3 sequences, around four fifths seen once, with approximately 2% in the top ten. This specimen was T cells from blood (PBMCs), unsorted or a sorted subset (not recorded which), taken before or after yellow fever vaccination (not recorded which). These receptor sequences come from a woman aged 18 to 35 who received the yellow fever vaccine.

V gene TRBV7-9 combines with J gene TRBJ2-1, with 12 nucleotides matching TRBD2. Losses at the gene ends were 1 base for V and 7 bases for J; bases not matched to a gene: 2. The CDR3 is 15 residues long. The germline V gene encodes CDR1 SEHNR and CDR2 FQNEAQ (reference sequence). CDR3 region: CASSLGTSGENEQFF. The CDR3 bases are TGTGCCAGCAGCTTAGGGACTAGCGGGGAGAATGAGCAGTTCTTC.

This sequence joins TRBV4-2 and TRBJ1-1; no reliable D call. Germline V gives CDR1 LGHNA, CDR2 YNFKEQ. CDR3 length: 15 residues. Between the trimmed V and J ends, which lost 4 bases and 2 bases, there was a span of 14 bases. CDR3 in DNA: TGTGCCAGCAGCCCGCTTGGGGATACAAACACTGAAGCTTTCTTT. It encodes CASSPLGDTNTEAFF.

The V and J genes are TRBV28 and TRBJ1-5; perhaps TRBD1 as D (5 bases). Germline loops: CDR1 MDHEN, CDR2 SYDVKM. CDR3 size: 14 residues. V dropped 10 bases and J dropped 4 bases, with 17 bases sitting between them. The CDR3 region has the DNA TGTGCCATCACCTCGACCGGGGGGAATCAGCCCCAGCATTTT. Encoded protein: CAITSTGGNQPQHF.

The CDR3 DNA is TGTGCCAGCAGCACGACTGAGACTGAAGCTTTCTTT. It codes for CASSTTETEAFF. V and J are TRBV6-4 and TRBJ1-1; D is ambiguous. Trimming pared 6 bases from V and 5 bases from J, leaving 10 bases between. Germline assignment: CDR1 MRHNA and CDR2 SNTAGT. This CDR3 region has 12 residues.

CDR3 loop: CATSRGPAGAPSTDTQYF. For the CDR3, the DNA is TGTGCCACCAGCAGAGGCCCAGCGGGGGCTCCTAGCACAGATACGCAGTATTTT. The V call is TRBV15, the J call TRBJ2-3, with TRBD2 matching over 8 bases. CDR3 length equals 18 residues. CDR1 and CDR2 from the germline V gene are LNHNV and YYDKDF (reference sequence). Unmatched junction bases numbered 9, after V lost 1 base and J lost 0 bases.

The J gene is TRBJ2-7, the V gene TRBV20-1; 11 nucleotides align to TRBD2. The junction had 7 bases not matched to a gene; V was cut back by 3 bases and J by 6 bases. The CDR3 contains 14 residues. The germline gives CDR1 DFQATT, CDR2 SNEGSKA (reference sequence). In DNA form, the CDR3 reads TGCAGTGCTAGGCCCCTACTAGCGGGGGCCGAGCAGTACGTC. Its protein product is CSARPLLAGAEQYV.

The rearrangement joins TRBV5-1 to TRBJ2-7, with 7 bases lining up with TRBD2. Germline V gene lookup returns CDR1 SGHRS and CDR2 YFSETQ. This CDR3 spans 15 amino acids. Trimming cost V 4 bases and J 0 bases; bases outside gene matches: 7. In nucleotides, the CDR3 is TGCGCCAGCAGCCCTGCGTCGGGGGGCTCCTACGAGCAGTACTTC. Translated: CASSPASGGSYEQYF.

The CDR3 is CASSEYQGTYNEQFF. The CDR3 nucleotides read TGTGCCAGCAGTGAATACCAGGGTACCTACAATGAGCAGTTCTTC. The chain carries TRBV2 and TRBJ2-1, with TRBD1 as a possible D gene (5 bases). The CDR3 sequence is 15 residues long. Germline CDR1 and CDR2: SNHLY and FYNNEI. The V and J ends lost 2 bases and 2 bases respectively, with 10 bases between them.

The rearrangement joins TRBV6-2 or TRBV6-3 to TRBJ2-5; 16 bases map to TRBD2. The germline V gene has CDR1 MNHEY and CDR2 SVGEGT. The V gene end was trimmed by 4 bases and the J gene end by 4 bases; junction bases not matched to a gene: 3. The CDR3 has 16 amino acids. CDR3 in amino acids: CASSSGLAGGLETQYF. The CDR3 DNA follows: TGTGCCAGCAGTTCGGGACTAGCGGGGGGGCTAGAGACCCAGTACTTC.

This chain joins TRBV29-1 and TRBJ1-2; D unresolved. The germline V gene has CDR1 SQVTM and CDR2 ANQGSEA. V was shortened by 3 bases and J by 0 bases, with 8 bases between the two germline ends. CDR3 size: 13 residues. DNA for the CDR3: TGCAGCGTTGAGTCACCTACTAACTATGGCTACACCTTC. This encodes CSVESPTNYGYTF.

The chain combines TRBV5-1 with TRBJ2-3; no clear D gene. Trimming stripped 7 bases from V and 2 bases from J, with 8 bases between. CDR1 is SGHRS, CDR2 YFSETQ, per germline. This CDR3 is built from 12 residues. CDR3 sequence: CASRQSTDTQYF. The CDR3 region has the DNA TGCGCCAGCCGCCAATCCACAGATACGCAGTATTTT.

Only a few counts were recorded for this clonotype. The V gene is TRBV10-3, the J gene TRBJ1-1, with TRBD1 identical over 9 bases. Germline V gives CDR1 ENHRY, CDR2 SYGVKD. After removal of 4 bases from V and 4 bases from J, the junction contained 4 bases not matched to a gene. The CDR3 has 14 residues. For the CDR3, the DNA is TGTGCCATCAGTGTTACAGGGGGCGGCACTGAAGCTTTCTTT. Translating gives CAISVTGGGTEAFF.

This chain connects TRBV18 to TRBJ1-5, with TRBD1 matching 10 bases. This CDR3 contains 17 residues. V shed 3 bases and J 2 bases; nucleotides not matched to a gene: 7. CDR1 is KGHSH, CDR2 LQKENI, per germline. The CDR3 DNA reads as TGTGCCAGCTCACCTGGACAGGGGGGAGGTGGCAATCAGCCCCAGCATTTT. It specifies CASSPGQGGGGNQPQHF.

The chain is built from TRBV20-1 and TRBJ2-5, with unresolved D. CDR3 size: 11 residues. The V end was cut by 3 bases, the J end by 9 bases, with 11 bases between. The V gene's germline CDR1 is DFQATT and CDR2 SNEGSKA (reference sequence). In DNA, the CDR3 is TGCAGTGCTAGTCATTCGTGGGCCCAGTACTTC. Its protein is CSASHSWAQYF.

The chain carries TRBV10-3 and TRBJ1-2; D remains unclear. The CDR3 loop spans 13 amino acids. V shed 2 bases and J shed 2 bases, with 6 bases lying between them. CDR1 and CDR2 (germline): ENHRY, SYGVKD. This CDR3 is CAISEVQNYGYTF. In DNA form, the CDR3 reads TGTGCCATCAGTGAGGTGCAGAACTATGGCTACACCTTC.

The chain uses TRBV12-3 or TRBV12-4 and TRBJ2-5, with 10 bases lining up with TRBD2. The CDR3 is made up of 18 amino acids. Losses at the gene ends were 6 bases for V and 1 base for J; bases not matched to a gene: 14. CDR3 in amino acids: CASRRNRVASGSQETQYF. The DNA for the CDR3 is TGTGCCAGCAGACGTAACCGGGTGGCTAGCGGGAGCCAAGAGACCCAGTACTTC.

V and J are TRBV12-3 or TRBV12-4 and TRBJ1-5; D possibly corresponds to TRBD1 (6 bases). Trimming stripped 5 bases from V and 7 bases from J, with 12 bases between. The CDR3 extends over 13 amino acids. The CDR3 bases are TGTGCCAGCAGTCAGGGGCTAGGCCAGCCCCAGCATTTT. The encoded protein is CASSQGLGQPQHF.

This chain links TRBV10-3 with TRBJ1-5; a weak D match, TRBD1 (5 bases). The germline V and J ends were trimmed by 4 bases and 4 bases, with 8 bases remaining between them. Per the germline V gene, CDR1 is ENHRY and CDR2 is SYGVKD. The CDR3 sequence is 13 residues long. The CDR3 loop is CAISAGENQPQHF. CDR3 nucleotide sequence: TGTGCCATCAGTGCGGGGGAAAATCAGCCCCAGCATTTT.

V is TRBV6-1 and J is TRBJ2-5, with D perhaps TRBD2 (5 bases). V lost 8 bases and J lost 7, with 5 bases in between. The CDR3 covers 9 residues. Looked up from germline, CDR1 is MNHNS and CDR2 is SASEGT. The CDR3 DNA sequence: TGTGCCAGCGGAGGGACCCAGTACTTC. Translated: CASGGTQYF.

The J gene is TRBJ1-1, the V gene TRBV4-1, with D maybe TRBD1 (6 bases). The CDR3 extends over 14 amino acids. From germline, CDR1 is MGHRA and CDR2 YSYEKL. The V and J ends lost 4 bases and 0 bases respectively, with 9 bases between them. CDR3 in amino acids: CASSRDTMNTEAFF. The CDR3 coding sequence is TGCGCCAGCAGCCGGGACACCATGAACACTGAAGCTTTCTTT.

This clonotype has more than one count but fewer than ten. The chain has TRBV6-5 and TRBJ2-3; 7 nucleotides match TRBD1. The CDR3 sequence is 16 residues long. CDR1 is MNHEY and CDR2 is SVGAGI in the germline V gene. J was trimmed by 4 bases and V by 2 bases; bases with no gene match: 9. The CDR3, as DNA: TGTGCCAGCAGTTACACGACAGGGTCGGAGGCAGATACGCAGTATTTT. Translating it yields CASSYTTGSEADTQYF.

This chain connects TRBV5-6 to TRBJ1-3; a possible D gene is TRBD1 (6 bases). The V gene lost 4 bases and the J gene lost 0 bases, with 11 bases spanning the gap. This CDR3 has 15 amino acids. Germline V CDR1 and CDR2: SGHDT, YYEEEE. The CDR3 coding sequence is TGTGCCAGCAGCACAGGGACGGTCTCTGGAAACACCATATATTTT. This encodes CASSTGTVSGNTIYF.

This clonotype has a single count. The rearrangement joins TRBV4-1 to TRBJ1-2, with D unclear. The CDR3 contains 15 residues. Germline CDR1 reads MGHRA; CDR2 reads YSYEKL. Trimming stripped 1 base from V and 0 bases from J, with 9 bases between. CDR3 in DNA: TGCGCCAGCAGCCAAGGTACGGATGCTAACTATGGCTACACCTTC. Translating it yields CASSQGTDANYGYTF.

This chain joins TRBV7-2 and TRBJ1-5; D uncertain. Germline CDR1 and CDR2: SGHTA and FQGNSA. V was shortened by 0 bases and J by 0 bases, with 15 bases between the two germline ends. The CDR3 is 18 amino acids. CDR3 in amino acids: CASSLALLGDYSNQPQHF. CDR3 bases: TGTGCCAGCAGCTTAGCGCTGTTAGGAGACTATAGCAATCAGCCCCAGCATTTT.

The chain recombines TRBV2 with TRBJ1-2; the D gene is possibly TRBD1 (6 bases). V gave up 4 bases and J gave up 3 bases, with 9 bases separating them. The CDR3 loop spans 13 amino acids. Per the germline V gene, CDR1 is SNHLY and CDR2 is FYNNEI. CDR3 in DNA: TGTGCCAGCAGTGGACAGGTTGACTATGGCTACACCTTC. Protein: CASSGQVDYGYTF.

This clonotype was recorded once. The chain links TRBV20-1 to TRBJ1-2; 7 nucleotides align to TRBD1. The CDR3 contains 12 residues. The ends lost 1 base at V and 7 bases at J; junction bases unmatched: 3. Germline CDR1 and CDR2: DFQATT and SNEGSKA (reference sequence). The CDR3 region is CSARAWDSGYTF. DNA for the CDR3: TGCAGTGCTAGAGCCTGGGACAGTGGCTACACCTTC.

The J gene is TRBJ2-1, the V gene TRBV3-1, with no clear D. The CDR3 extends over 12 amino acids. V was cut by 4 bases and J by 11 bases, with 12 bases left in between. Germline CDR1 and CDR2: LGHDT and YNNKEL (reference sequence). The chain's CDR3 is CASSPTPSKQFF. The DNA for the CDR3 is TGTGCCAGCAGCCCCACACCTAGTAAGCAGTTCTTC.

V gene TRBV4-1 combines with J gene TRBJ1-3; 8 nucleotides line up with TRBD1. V lost 4 bases and J lost 8; bases outside the gene matches: 13. The CDR3 sequence is 16 residues long. Germline CDR1 is MGHRA and CDR2 is YSYEKL. CDR3 sequence reads: CASSPGTGSRKDTIYF. The CDR3 coding sequence is TGCGCCAGCAGCCCCGGGACAGGTAGTAGGAAGGACACCATATATTTT.

This clonotype was observed a few times. V is TRBV12-5 and J is TRBJ1-3; D unresolved. This CDR3 spans 14 amino acids. Trimming removed 6 bases from V and 1 base from J, with 10 bases in between. CDR1 and CDR2 (germline): LGHNT, FRNRAP. The chain's CDR3 is CASGSSGSGNTIYF. The CDR3 DNA follows: TGTGCTAGTGGCTCTTCCGGGTCTGGAAACACCATATATTTT.

This clonotype was counted only a few times. A read error may produce the germline difference seen at one junction end. The genes are TRBV2 and TRBJ2-1; tentative D call: TRBD1 (6 bases). Germline CDR1 reads SNHLY; CDR2 reads FYNNEI. CDR3 length: 16 residues. In DNA, the CDR3 is TGTGCCAGCAGTGATTGGGCAGGGGTATCCTTCAATGAGCAGTTCTTC. Translation gives CASSDWAGVSFNEQFF. Filled out from reference TRBV2 and TRBJ2-1, the complete variable domain reads EPEVTQTPSHQVTQMGQEVILRCVPISNHLYFYWYRQILGQKVEFLVSFYNNEISEKSEIFDDQFSVERPDGSNFTLKIRSTKLEDSAMYFCASSDWAGVSFNEQFFGPGTRLTVL.

In this sample, this clonotype turned up a few times. This rearrangement joins TRBV12-5 to TRBJ1-5; tentative D call: TRBD1 (6 bases). V shed 7 bases and J shed 2 bases, with 9 bases lying between them. The CDR3 extends over 13 amino acids. Germline values: CDR1 LGHNT, CDR2 FRNRAP. The CDR3 DNA sequence: TGTGCTAGTGCCGAGGGGGGCAATCAGCCCCAGCATTTT. Amino acid sequence: CASAEGGNQPQHF.